A single sample gave rise to the 14 T cell receptor beta chains below, sequenced in a study of blood T cell repertoires in COVID-19. Profiled with immunoSEQ multiplex PCR; TCRdb holds only in-frame clones, not every one. In the table there are 300,000 or so clones, about 86% of which are singletons. The material sequenced was PBMCs or T cells enriched from blood (not recorded which). These TCRs come from a middle-aged woman with acute COVID-19.

The chain employs TRBV27 and TRBJ2-1, with D perhaps matching TRBD1 (6 bases). With 10 bases removed from V and 0 bases from J, the gap between germline ends came to 16 bases. CDR1 and CDR2 (germline): MNHEY, SMNVEV (reference sequence). The CDR3 sequence is 15 residues long. CDR3 sequence: CATPAGVGSYNEQFF. In nucleotides, the CDR3 is TGTGCCACTCCCGCAGGGGTCGGCTCCTACAATGAGCAGTTCTTC.

V is TRBV6-5 and J is TRBJ2-3, with a weak D call TRBD1 (6 bases). CDR1 MNHEY and CDR2 SVGAGI come from the germline V gene. Trimming took off 10 bases at V and 1 base at J, with 12 bases between the two ends. The CDR3 consists of 13 residues. CDR3 sequence (DNA): TGTGCCACCACGGGACACCGCACAGATACGCAGTATTTT. Translating it yields CATTGHRTDTQYF.

This clone was seen only a few times. The chain uses TRBV10-1 and TRBJ2-1; D is ambiguous. The CDR3 consists of 16 residues. Deletions cut 7 bases from V and 2 bases from J, with 18 bases between. The germline V gene has CDR1 WNHNN and CDR2 SYGVQD (reference sequence). In DNA, the CDR3 is TGCGCCAGCACCCCCCGAGGCCTGCCGGCCTACAATGAGCAGTTCTTC. Translating gives CASTPRGLPAYNEQFF.

This chain links TRBV5-1 with TRBJ1-2; TRBD1 agrees at 9 bases. This CDR3 is 13 amino acids long. The germline V gene encodes CDR1 SGHRS and CDR2 YFSETQ. J gave up 8 bases and V 4 bases, and 6 bases lay outside the gene matches. The CDR3 bases are TGCGCCAGCAGCGAAGGGACAGGGAAAGGCTACACCTTC. This gives the protein CASSEGTGKGYTF.

The J gene is TRBJ2-7, the V gene TRBV5-1; unclear D gene. There are 11 residues in the CDR3. Germline V gene lookup returns CDR1 SGHRS and CDR2 YFSETQ. The ends were cut back, 0 bases at V and 6 bases at J, with 4 bases in the middle. The CDR3 loop reads CASSLASEQYF. The CDR3 nucleotides read TGCGCCAGCAGCTTGGCTAGCGAGCAGTACTTC. Filled out from reference TRBV5-1 and TRBJ2-7, the complete variable domain reads KAGVTQTPRYLIKTRGQQVTLSCSPISGHRSVSWYQQTPGQGLQFLFEYFSETQRNKGNFPGRFSGRQFSNSRSEMNVSTLELGDSALYLCASSLASEQYFGPGTRLTVT.

The rearrangement joins TRBV3-1 (or the pseudogene TRBV3-2) to TRBJ2-2; the D gene is possibly TRBD2 (6 bases). The CDR3 loop spans 16 amino acids. Germline lookup yields CDR1 LGHDT and CDR2 YNNKEL (reference sequence). The germline V and J ends were trimmed by 1 base and 2 bases, with 11 bases remaining between them. The CDR3 loop is CASSQVFSGNTGELFF. Here the CDR3 DNA reads TGTGCCAGCAGCCAAGTGTTTAGCGGCAACACCGGGGAGCTGTTTTTT.

This sequence joins TRBV4-2 and TRBJ1-6; D is ambiguous. Per the germline V gene, CDR1 is LGHNA and CDR2 is YNFKEQ. The CDR3 is made up of 14 amino acids. V lost 3 bases and J lost 7, with 10 bases in between. The CDR3 spells CASSQGEENSPLHF. The CDR3, as DNA: TGTGCCAGCAGCCAGGGAGAGGAAAATTCACCCCTCCACTTT.

The chain has TRBV15 and TRBJ1-2; D remains unclear. The V end was cut by 9 bases, the J end by 8 bases, with 16 bases between. The CDR3 extends over 12 amino acids. From germline, CDR1 is LNHNV and CDR2 YYDKDF (reference sequence). The DNA of the CDR3 is TGTGCCACTTCGGACTTTAAAGAGGGCTACACCTTC. Translated: CATSDFKEGYTF.

The table lists this clone with a count of one. The V call is TRBV28, the J call TRBJ1-2; possibly TRBD1 for D (6 bases). The CDR3 consists of 14 residues. CDR1 and CDR2 from the germline V gene are MDHEN and SYDVKM. V was shortened by 3 bases and J by 5 bases, with 13 bases between the two germline ends. The CDR3 nucleotides are TGTGCCAGCAGTTTGGTACAGGGTTCATATGGCTACACCTTC. Its protein product is CASSLVQGSYGYTF.

V and J are TRBV7-2 and TRBJ1-1, with D perhaps TRBD1 (6 bases). Germline CDR1 is SGHTA and CDR2 is FQGNSA. There are 14 residues in the CDR3. V was shortened by 5 bases and J by 7 bases, with 17 bases between the two germline ends. The DNA for the CDR3 is TGTGCCAGCAGCACAGGGACTAGTTTTGGTGAAGCTTTCTTT. Translating gives CASSTGTSFGEAFF.

This chain joins TRBV9 and TRBJ1-2, with 11 bases identical to TRBD1. Per the germline V gene, CDR1 is SGDLS and CDR2 is YYNGEE. Unmatched junction bases numbered 5, after V lost 0 bases and J lost 7 bases. The CDR3 totals 15 residues. The CDR3 DNA follows: TGTGCCAGCAGCGTAGCGCATGGGACAGGGGGTGGCTACACCTTC. Translation: CASSVAHGTGGGYTF.

J is TRBJ2-3 and V is TRBV5-4; 11 bases fit TRBD1. Per the germline V gene, CDR1 is SGHNT and CDR2 is YYREEE (reference sequence). J lost 5 bases, V lost 6 bases, and 5 bases had no gene match. CDR3 length equals 14 residues. DNA for the CDR3: TGTGCCAGCAAGAGGGACAGGGGGGGAGATACGCAGTATTTT. Residues: CASKRDRGGDTQYF.

This clone was seen just once. This chain connects TRBV9 to TRBJ2-7, with 7 bases lining up with TRBD1. The germline V gene encodes CDR1 SGDLS and CDR2 YYNGEE. The CDR3 sequence is 14 residues long. Losses at the gene ends were 0 bases for V and 10 bases for J; bases not matched to a gene: 10. CDR3: CASSVDPNRGLQYF. DNA for the CDR3: TGTGCCAGCAGCGTAGACCCCAACAGGGGTCTCCAGTACTTC. Filled out from reference TRBV9 and TRBJ2-7, the complete variable domain reads DSGVTQTPKHLITATGQRVTLRCSPRSGDLSVYWYQQSLDQGLQFLIQYYNGEERAKGNILERFSAQQFPDLHSELNLSSLELGDSALYFCASSVDPNRGLQYFGPGTRLTVT.

J is TRBJ1-2 and V is TRBV6-2 or TRBV6-3; TRBD1 matches at 9 bases. The CDR3 runs 15 residues. Germline V lookup: CDR1 MNHEY, CDR2 SVGEGT. V lost 2 bases and J lost 6; bases outside the gene matches: 7. CDR3 in DNA: TGTGCCAGCAGTTACACCCAACAGGGGGCCAATGGCTACACCTTC. Protein product: CASSYTQQGANGYTF.